This T cell receptor (beta chain) was documented in a study of CD8 T cells in Susac syndrome. The CDR3 loop spans 15 amino acids. Trimming left V 3 bases short and J 3 bases short, with 15 bases between. CDR1 GTSNPN and CDR2 SVGIG come from the germline V gene (reference sequence). With random hexamers, reverse transcription was performed on about 0.45 to 1 ug of RNA. Each CDR3 protein is one row after TCRdb ran MiXCR on the immunoSEQ multiplex PCR reads. This table holds a few hundred thousand distinct CDR3 sequences, approximately 95% found once. The sample consisted of CD4+ T cells from PBMCs. This receptor was taken from a human donor with multiple sclerosis. The chain uses TRBV30 and TRBJ2-1; D not certain. In nucleotides, the CDR3 is TGTGCCTGGAGCCTAATCGGCGGACGCTACAATGAGCAGTTCTTC. This translates into CAWSLIGGRYNEQFF.